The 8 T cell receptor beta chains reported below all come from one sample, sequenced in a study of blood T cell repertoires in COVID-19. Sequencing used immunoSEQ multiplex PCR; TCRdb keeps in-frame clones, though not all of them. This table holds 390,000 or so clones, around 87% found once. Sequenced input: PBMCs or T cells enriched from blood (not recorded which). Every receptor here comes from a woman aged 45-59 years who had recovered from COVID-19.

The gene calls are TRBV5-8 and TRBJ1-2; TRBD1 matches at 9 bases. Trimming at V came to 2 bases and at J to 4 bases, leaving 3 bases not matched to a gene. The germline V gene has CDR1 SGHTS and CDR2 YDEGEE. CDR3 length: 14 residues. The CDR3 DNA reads TGTGCCAGCAGCTTACAGGGGGCCAGCTATGGCTACACCTTC. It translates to CASSLQGASYGYTF.

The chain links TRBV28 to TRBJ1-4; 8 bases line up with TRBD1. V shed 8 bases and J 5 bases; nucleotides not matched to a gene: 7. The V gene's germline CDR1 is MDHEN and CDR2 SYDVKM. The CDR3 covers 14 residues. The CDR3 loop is CASLSWTGNEKLFF. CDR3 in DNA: TGTGCCAGCCTAAGTTGGACAGGGAATGAAAAACTGTTTTTT. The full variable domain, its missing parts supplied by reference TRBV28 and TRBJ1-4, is DVKVTQSSRYLVKRTGEKVFLECVQDMDHENMFWYRQDPGLGLRLIYFSYDVKMKEKGDIPEGYSVSREKKERFSLILESASTNQTSMYLCASLSWTGNEKLFFGSGTQLSVL.

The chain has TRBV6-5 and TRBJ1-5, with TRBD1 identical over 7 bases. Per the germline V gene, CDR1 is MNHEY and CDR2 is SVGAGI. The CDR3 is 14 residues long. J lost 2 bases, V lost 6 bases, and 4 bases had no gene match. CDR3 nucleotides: TGTGCCAGCAGCTACACAGGGGGCAATCAGCCCCAGCATTTT. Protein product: CASSYTGGNQPQHF.

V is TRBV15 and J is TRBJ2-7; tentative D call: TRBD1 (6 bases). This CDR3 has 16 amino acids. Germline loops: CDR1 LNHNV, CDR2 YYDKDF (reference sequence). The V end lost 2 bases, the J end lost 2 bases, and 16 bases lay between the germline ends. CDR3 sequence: CATSRNQGLWAYEQYF. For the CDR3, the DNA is TGTGCCACCAGCAGAAACCAGGGGCTATGGGCCTACGAGCAGTACTTC.

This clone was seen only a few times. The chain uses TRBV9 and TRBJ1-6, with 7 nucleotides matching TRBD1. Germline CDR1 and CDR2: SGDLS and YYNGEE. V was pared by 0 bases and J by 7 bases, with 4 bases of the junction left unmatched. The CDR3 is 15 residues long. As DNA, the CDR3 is TGTGCCAGCAGCGTAGGTGAGACAGGGAATTCACCCCTCCACTTT. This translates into CASSVGETGNSPLHF.

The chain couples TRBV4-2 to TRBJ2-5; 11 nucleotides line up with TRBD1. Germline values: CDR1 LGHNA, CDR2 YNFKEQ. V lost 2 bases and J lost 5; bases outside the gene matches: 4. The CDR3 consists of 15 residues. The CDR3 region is CASSQLDRGQETQYF. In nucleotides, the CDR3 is TGTGCCAGCAGCCAACTGGACAGGGGGCAGGAGACCCAGTACTTC.

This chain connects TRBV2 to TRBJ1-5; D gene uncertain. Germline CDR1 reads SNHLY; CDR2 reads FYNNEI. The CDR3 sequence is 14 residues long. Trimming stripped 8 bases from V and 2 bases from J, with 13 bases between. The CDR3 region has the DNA TGTGCCAGCGCCCCCGGCGGGCGCAATCAGCCCCAGCATTTT. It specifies CASAPGGRNQPQHF.

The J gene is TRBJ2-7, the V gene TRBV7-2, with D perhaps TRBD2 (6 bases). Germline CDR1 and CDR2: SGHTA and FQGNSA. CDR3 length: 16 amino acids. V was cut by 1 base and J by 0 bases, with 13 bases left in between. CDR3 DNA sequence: TGTGCCAGCAGCTTAGTTTCCGGGGGTAGCTCCTACGAGCAGTACTTC. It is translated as CASSLVSGGSSYEQYF.